This T cell receptor beta chain is drawn from a study of beta chain features in type 1 diabetes. About the research overall: Similarity in age, gender and cell yields was seen between patients and healthy donors. General observations from the study: Type 1 diabetes patients showed a moderate but significant shortening of TCRB CDR3s in all four CD4+ subsets.

Sequencing targeted expressed TCRB transcripts, as all isolated RNA had been reverse transcribed. About 3.6 million reads per sample on average were obtained from naive, central memory and regulatory T cell samples. Using immunoSEQ multiplex PCR, the repertoire was profiled, and TCRdb retains in-frame clones only, with some absent. The sample includes around 690,000 clones, around 12% of them seen just once. It was via CD45RO/CCR7/CD25/CD127/CD95/CD27 that CD4+ naive, central memory, regulatory and stem cell-like memory cells were sorted. From germline, CDR1 is SGHTS and CDR2 YDEGEE. The CDR3 consists of 12 residues. Trimming removed 3 bases at V and 5 bases at J, with 8 bases between. This clone was counted ten times or more. Its specificity is unknown.

The genes are TRBV5-8 and TRBJ2-5; D call uncertain. The clonotype originates from a man aged 25-40 years with type 1 diabetes. The sample taken for sequencing was naive CD4+ T cells from blood. The CDR3 spells CASSSTYETQYF. CDR3 coding DNA: TGTGCCAGCAGCTCGACATACGAGACCCAGTACTTC.